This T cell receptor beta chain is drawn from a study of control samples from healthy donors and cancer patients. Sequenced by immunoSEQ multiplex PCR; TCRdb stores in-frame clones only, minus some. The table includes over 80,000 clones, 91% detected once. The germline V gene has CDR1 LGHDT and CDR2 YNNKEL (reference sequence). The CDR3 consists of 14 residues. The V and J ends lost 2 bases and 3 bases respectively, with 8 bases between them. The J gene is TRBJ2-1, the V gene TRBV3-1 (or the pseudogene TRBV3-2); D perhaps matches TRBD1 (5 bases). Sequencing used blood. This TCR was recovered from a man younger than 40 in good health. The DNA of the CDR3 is TGTGCCAGCAGCCAACCTGACAGCTACAATGAGCAGTTCTTC. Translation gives CASSQPDSYNEQFF.